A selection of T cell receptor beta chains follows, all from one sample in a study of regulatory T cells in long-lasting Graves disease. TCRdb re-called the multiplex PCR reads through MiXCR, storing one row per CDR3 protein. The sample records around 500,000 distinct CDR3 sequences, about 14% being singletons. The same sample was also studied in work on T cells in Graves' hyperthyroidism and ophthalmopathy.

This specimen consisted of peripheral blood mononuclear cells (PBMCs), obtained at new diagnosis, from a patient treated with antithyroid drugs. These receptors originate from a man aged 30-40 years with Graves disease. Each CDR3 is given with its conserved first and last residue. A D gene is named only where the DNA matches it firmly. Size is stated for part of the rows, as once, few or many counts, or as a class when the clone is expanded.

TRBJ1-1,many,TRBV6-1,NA,TGTGCCAGCAGTGACACGACCACTGAAGCTTTCTTT,CASSDTTTEAFF
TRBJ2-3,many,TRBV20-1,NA,TGCAGTGCTGCCCGGGACCCAGATACGCAGTATTTT,CSAARDPDTQYF
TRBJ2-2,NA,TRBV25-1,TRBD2,TGTGCCAGCAGTGTGCGACTAGCCGCGAACACCGGGGAGCTGTTTTTT,CASSVRLAANTGELFF
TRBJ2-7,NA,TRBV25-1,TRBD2,TGTGCCAGCAGTGAAGGGCGGGAGGTCGACGAGCAGTACTTC,CASSEGREVDEQYF
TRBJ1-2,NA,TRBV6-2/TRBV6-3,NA,TGTGCCAGCGTAAAGGATCCGGGAGGGTATGGCTACACCTTC,CASVKDPGGYGYTF
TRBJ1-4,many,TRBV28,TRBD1,TGTGCCAGCAGTACCCCGACAGGGATTAATGAAAAACTGTTTTTT,CASSTPTGINEKLFF
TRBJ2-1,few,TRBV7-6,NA,TGTGCCAGCAGCTTAGGGGTGGGGGCATTTGGGAATGAGCAGTTCTTC,CASSLGVGAFGNEQFF
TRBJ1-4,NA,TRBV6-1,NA,TGTGCCAGCCGCCTTTTCGGTGAAAAACTGTTTTTT,CASRLFGEKLFF
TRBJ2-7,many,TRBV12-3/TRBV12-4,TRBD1,TGTGCCAGCAGTTTGGGCAGGACAGGCGACGAGCAGTACTTC,CASSLGRTGDEQYF
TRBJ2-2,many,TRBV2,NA,TGTGCCAGTACCGGGGACGCCACCGGGGAGCTGTTTTTT,CASTGDATGELFF
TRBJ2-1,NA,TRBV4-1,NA,TGCGCCAGCAGCCAACGGAGGGGGCTAAATAATGAGCAGTTCTTC,CASSQRRGLNNEQFF
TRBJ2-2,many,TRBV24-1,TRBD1,TGTGCCACCAGTGACCAGACAGGGGGCAACACCGGGGAGCTGTTTTTT,CATSDQTGGNTGELFF
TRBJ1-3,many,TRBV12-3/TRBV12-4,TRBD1,TGTGCCAGCAGTTTCCGACAGGGGCGAAACACCATATATTTT,CASSFRQGRNTIYF
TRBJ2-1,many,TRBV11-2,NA,TGTGCCAGCAGCTCCCATGTGCGGAGCTCCTACAATGAGCAGTTCTTC,CASSSHVRSSYNEQFF
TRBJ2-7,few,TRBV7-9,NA,TGTGCCAGCACCGAGGGCGAGCAGTACTTC,CASTEGEQYF
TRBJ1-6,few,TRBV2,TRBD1,TGTGCCTATGCCGGGACAGGGGGTTTTTATAATTCACCCCTCCACTTT,CAYAGTGGFYNSPLHF
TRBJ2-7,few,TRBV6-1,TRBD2,TGTGCCAGCAGCCTTTACGTGGGGGGGGGCGAGCAGTACTTC,CASSLYVGGGEQYF
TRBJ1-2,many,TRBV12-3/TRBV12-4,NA,TGTGCCAGCAGGCGAGACACCCTCTATGGCTACACCTTC,CASRRDTLYGYTF
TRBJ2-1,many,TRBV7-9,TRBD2,TGTGCCAGCAGGACCGGGGGAGCGGGAGGGCACAATGAGCAGTTCTTC,CASRTGGAGGHNEQFF
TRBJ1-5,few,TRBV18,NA,TGTGCCAGCTCACCACCCGGACATCTTAGCAATCAGCCCCAGCATTTT,CASSPPGHLSNQPQHF
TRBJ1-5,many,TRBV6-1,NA,TGTGCCAGCAGTCAGCGGAGCAATCAGCCCCAGCATTTT,CASSQRSNQPQHF
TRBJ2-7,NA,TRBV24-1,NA,TGTGCCACCGGGGGAGGCTCCAACGAGCAGTACTTC,CATGGGSNEQYF
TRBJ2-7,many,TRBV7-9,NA,TGTGCCAGCAGCTTAGTAGCGGTCTCCTACGAGCAGTACTTC,CASSLVAVSYEQYF
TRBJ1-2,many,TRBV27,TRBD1,TGTGCCAGCAGCCCTTTATGGACAGGGGTCAACTATGGCTACACCTTC,CASSPLWTGVNYGYTF
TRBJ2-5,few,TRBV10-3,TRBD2,TGTGCCATCCAACCTTCCGCGGGGGGCGGGAGGGGAGAGACCCAGTACTTC,CAIQPSAGGGRGETQYF
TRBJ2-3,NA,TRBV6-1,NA,TGTGCCAGCAGTGAAGCCCGGGGTCGTTCAGATACGCAGTATTTT,CASSEARGRSDTQYF
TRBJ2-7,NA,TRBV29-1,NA,TGCAGCGTTGAAGGGGGCCTTCTCTACGAGCAGTACTTC,CSVEGGLLYEQYF
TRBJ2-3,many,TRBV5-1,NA,TGCGCCAGCAGCGAAACAGGGAGCCTAGATACGCAGTATTTT,CASSETGSLDTQYF
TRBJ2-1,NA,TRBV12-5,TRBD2,TGTGCTAGTGGTTTGGTTCTGCGGGAGGCGGGTGAGCAGTTCTTC,CASGLVLREAGEQFF
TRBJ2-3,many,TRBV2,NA,TGTGCCAGCAGTACGACTAGAAGCGCAGATACGCAGTATTTT,CASSTTRSADTQYF
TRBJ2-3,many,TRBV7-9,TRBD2,TGTGCCAGCAGCTTAGCCCCTAGCGGGGTGAATACGCAGTATTTT,CASSLAPSGVNTQYF
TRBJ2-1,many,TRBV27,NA,TGTGCCAGCAGTTCTGACCTAGCGAGCTCCTACAATGAGCAGTTCTTC,CASSSDLASSYNEQFF
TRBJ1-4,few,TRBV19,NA,TGTGCCAGCGCCATGGGGCAGCTACTTGCAACTAATGAAAAACTGTTTTTT,CASAMGQLLATNEKLFF
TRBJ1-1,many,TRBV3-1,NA,TGTGCCAGCACCCAGGGAGGGTTCGGCACTGAAGCTTTCTTT,CASTQGGFGTEAFF
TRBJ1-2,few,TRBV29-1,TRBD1,TGCAGCCACTGGACAGGGGAAGGCTACACCTTC,CSHWTGEGYTF
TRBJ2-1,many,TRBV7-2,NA,TGTGCCAGCAGCAAACTAGATAGTCCCTACAATGAGCAGTTCTTC,CASSKLDSPYNEQFF
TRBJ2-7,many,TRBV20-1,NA,TGCAGTGCTATCGGGCAGGGCTCCTACGAGCAGTACTTC,CSAIGQGSYEQYF
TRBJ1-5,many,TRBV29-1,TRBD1,TGCAGCGCTCCGGGACAGGGGACTCCGAGCAAGAATCAGCCCCAGCATTTT,CSAPGQGTPSKNQPQHF
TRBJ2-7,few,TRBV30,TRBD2,TGTGCCTGGAGTGTCCTCCGTTGGGCTAGCGGGACCTTCGAGGAGCAGTACTTC,CAWSVLRWASGTFEEQYF
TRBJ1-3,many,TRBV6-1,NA,TGTGCCAGCAGTGGAATCTCTGGAAACACCATATATTTT,CASSGISGNTIYF
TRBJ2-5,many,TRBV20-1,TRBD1,TGCAGTGCTGAAGGACAGGGGCGCCAAGAGACCCAGTACTTC,CSAEGQGRQETQYF
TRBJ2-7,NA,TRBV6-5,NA,TGTGCCAGCAGTTCCCGGGACAGACCTGCGGGGGAGCAGTACTTC,CASSSRDRPAGEQYF
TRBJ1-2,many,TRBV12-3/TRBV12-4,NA,TGTGCCAGCAGACCACCGGGACCTGGGGGCTACACCTTC,CASRPPGPGGYTF
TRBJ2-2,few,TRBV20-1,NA,TGCAGTGCTAGCGGAACCTTTAACACCGGGGAGCTGTTTTTT,CSASGTFNTGELFF
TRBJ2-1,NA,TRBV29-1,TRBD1,TGCAGCGTTAGGACAGGGGGCGCTGAGCAGTTCTTC,CSVRTGGAEQFF
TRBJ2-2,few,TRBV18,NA,TGTGCCAGCTCACTTTCGATCCAGGAGCTGTTTTTT,CASSLSIQELFF
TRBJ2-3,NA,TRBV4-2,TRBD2,TGTGCCAGCAGCCAAGAACCTAGCGGGAGTATGGATACGCAGTATTTT,CASSQEPSGSMDTQYF
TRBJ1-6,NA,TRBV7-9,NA,TGTGCCAGCAGCTTACTTAAGGGTCGGGATTCACCCCTCCACTTT,CASSLLKGRDSPLHF
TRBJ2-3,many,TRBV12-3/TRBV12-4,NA,TGTGCCAGCAGTTTCAGGACCCAAACAGATACGCAGTATTTT,CASSFRTQTDTQYF
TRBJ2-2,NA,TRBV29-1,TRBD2,TGCAGCGTTGAACTAGCGGGAGGGCGGGGGACCGGGGAGCTGTTTTTT,CSVELAGGRGTGELFF
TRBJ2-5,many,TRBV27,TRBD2,TGTGCCAGCAGTGGACTAGCGGGGCCAGCGTTGACCCAGTACTTC,CASSGLAGPALTQYF
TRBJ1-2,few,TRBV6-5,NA,TGTGCCAGCAGTTACTCAGTTTCGGTCACCCACTATGGCTACACCTTC,CASSYSVSVTHYGYTF
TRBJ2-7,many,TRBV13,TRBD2,TGTGCCAGCAGCCTGACCGGGACTAGCGGCTACGAGCAGTACTTC,CASSLTGTSGYEQYF